The 4 T cell receptor beta chains below all came from one sample that was sequenced in a study of blood T cell repertoires in COVID-19 (dated by TCRdb to 2020 to 2021). The protocol used for the library was the immunoSEQ multiplex PCR assay. TCRdb obtained this table from immuneACCESS and retained in-frame rearrangements with V and J assigned. These tables miss some clones; where compared with another copy, unresolved V genes account for less than half of the shortfall, and the remainder is unexplained. The sample yields 65,000 to 75,000 clones; around 78% were counted once. The ten largest clones take up about 16% of the sample. The specimen sequenced was peripheral blood. Source of these receptors: a human donor in a cohort sampled during active COVID-19.

This chain uses TRBV7-2 with TRBJ2-1; 9 nucleotides align to TRBD2. The CDR3 consists of 16 residues. Germline V gene sequence: CDR1 SGHTA, CDR2 FQGNSA. The junction had 8 bases not matched to a gene; V was cut back by 0 bases and J by 8 bases. The CDR3 loop reads CASSLAPSGIGYEQFF. The CDR3 DNA follows: TGTGCCAGCAGCTTAGCGCCTAGCGGGATAGGGTATGAGCAGTTCTTC.

The chain carries TRBV12-5 and TRBJ1-1, with a tentative D call TRBD1 (5 bases). V lost 1 base, J lost 3 bases, and 9 bases lay in between. This CDR3 is built from 14 residues. Germline V gene lookup returns CDR1 LGHNT and CDR2 FRNRAP. As DNA, the CDR3 is TGTGCTAGTGGTTTGGGGGGGGATCACACTGAAGCTTTCTTT. Amino acid sequence: CASGLGGDHTEAFF.

This chain uses TRBV4-1 with TRBJ1-5, with D tentatively TRBD1 (5 bases). CDR3 length: 15 amino acids. Trimming removed 0 bases at V and 4 bases at J, with 10 bases between. Germline CDR1 is MGHRA and CDR2 is YSYEKL. As DNA, the CDR3 is TGCGCCAGCAGCCAAGATCAGGGCACAAATCAGCCCCAGCATTTT. This sequence encodes CASSQDQGTNQPQHF.

This chain links TRBV28 with TRBJ1-2, with D possibly TRBD1 on 6 matching bases. Trimming removed 2 bases from V and 6 bases from J, with 16 bases in between. CDR3 length equals 15 residues. Germline loops: CDR1 MDHEN, CDR2 SYDVKM. Here the CDR3 DNA reads TGTGCCAGCAGTTTACAGGTACAGGGTTGGAATGGCTACACCTTC. Protein product: CASSLQVQGWNGYTF.